These T cell receptor beta chains were read from a single sample in a study of blood T cell dynamics during melanoma immunotherapy. TCRdb's copy holds only in-frame clones and misses some; the assay was immunoSEQ multiplex PCR. The sample gives some 20,000 clones, roughly 90% of which show up once; over 1% is in the top ten. The material was blood, obtained from a patient treated with checkpoint blockade. The receptors shown here come from a human donor with melanoma. CDR3s include the opening cysteine and the closing phenylalanine or tryptophan. The order of the fields is J gene, D gene, V gene, clone size, CDR3 protein, CDR3 DNA. The D gene is left open where the match is weak. The listing skips clone size in some rows; elsewhere it reads once, few, many or a size class.

J: TRBJ2-7
D: NA
V: TRBV6-6
size: NA
CDR3: CASSDPVGRDYEQYF
DNA: TGTGCCAGCAGCGACCCGGTGGGACGGGATTACGAGCAGTACTTC

J: TRBJ1-2
D: TRBD1
V: TRBV15
size: NA
CDR3: CATSRHGGTGQNGYTF
DNA: TGTGCCACCAGCAGGCATGGGGGGACAGGGCAGAATGGCTACACCTTC

J: TRBJ2-3
D: NA
V: TRBV12-5
size: NA
CDR3: CASGLDRASRDTQYF
DNA: TGTGCTAGTGGTTTGGACAGGGCCAGCCGGGATACGCAGTATTTT

J: TRBJ2-5
D: NA
V: TRBV4-2
size: NA
CDR3: CASSQDLRRQETQYF
DNA: TGTGCCAGCAGCCAAGATTTGCGCAGGCAAGAGACCCAGTACTTC

J: TRBJ1-1
D: NA
V: TRBV6-1
size: NA
CDR3: CASSDPGRVNTEAFF
DNA: TGTGCCAGCAGTGATCCGGGAAGGGTCAACACTGAAGCTTTCTTT

J: TRBJ1-4
D: TRBD1
V: TRBV18
size: NA
CDR3: CASSQTGKRDEKLFF
DNA: TGTGCCAGCTCACAGACAGGGAAGAGGGATGAAAAACTGTTTTTT

J: TRBJ2-6
D: NA
V: TRBV30
size: NA
CDR3: CAWIPSGANVLTF
DNA: TGTGCCTGGATTCCCTCTGGGGCCAACGTCCTGACTTTC

J: TRBJ2-1
D: NA
V: TRBV4-1
size: once
CDR3: CASSQDLGNEQFF
DNA: TGCGCCAGCAGCCAAGATCTAGGCAATGAGCAGTTCTTC

J: TRBJ2-3
D: TRBD1
V: TRBV2
size: NA
CDR3: CASSGGTGSDTQYF
DNA: TGTGCCAGCAGCGGTGGGACAGGCTCCGATACGCAGTATTTT

J: TRBJ2-7
D: TRBD1
V: TRBV5-6
size: NA
CDR3: CASSYGTGSSYEQYF
DNA: TGTGCCAGCAGCTACGGGACAGGAAGCTCCTACGAGCAGTACTTC

J: TRBJ1-2
D: TRBD1
V: TRBV5-1
size: NA
CDR3: CASLGTAGSNYGYTF
DNA: TGCGCCAGCCTCGGGACAGCTGGCTCAAACTATGGCTACACCTTC

J: TRBJ2-7
D: NA
V: TRBV7-9
size: NA
CDR3: CASSYLRGEQYF
DNA: TGTGCCAGCAGCTACCTTAGGGGTGAGCAGTACTTC

J: TRBJ2-6
D: TRBD1
V: TRBV6-1
size: NA
CDR3: CASSGTGYSGANVLTF
DNA: TGTGCCAGCAGTGGGACAGGGTACTCTGGGGCCAACGTCCTGACTTTC

J: TRBJ2-1
D: NA
V: TRBV9
size: NA
CDR3: CASSIATEASYNEQFF
DNA: TGTGCCAGCAGCATTGCGACAGAAGCCTCCTACAATGAGCAGTTCTTC

J: TRBJ1-5
D: TRBD1
V: TRBV30
size: NA
CDR3: CAWSGQGLQPQHF
DNA: TGTGCCTGGAGTGGACAGGGACTACAGCCCCAGCATTTT

J: TRBJ2-2
D: TRBD1
V: TRBV11-3
size: once
CDR3: CASSLVTGGTGELFF
DNA: TGTGCCAGCAGCTTAGTGACAGGGGGGACCGGGGAGCTGTTTTTT

J: TRBJ1-4
D: NA
V: TRBV4-1
size: once
CDR3: CASSQPMGRATNEKLFF
DNA: TGCGCCAGCAGCCAACCAATGGGGAGGGCAACTAATGAAAAACTGTTTTTT

J: TRBJ1-5
D: NA
V: TRBV7-3
size: few
CDR3: CASSLKGDQPQHF
DNA: TGTGCCAGCAGCTTAAAAGGGGATCAGCCCCAGCATTTT

J: TRBJ2-7
D: NA
V: TRBV7-8
size: NA
CDR3: CASSLGGPYEQYF
DNA: TGTGCCAGCAGCTTAGGGGGGCCCTACGAGCAGTACTTC

J: TRBJ2-7
D: NA
V: TRBV28
size: NA
CDR3: CASSPYGKGFDEQYF
DNA: TGTGCCAGCAGCCCCTATGGGAAGGGTTTTGACGAGCAGTACTTC

J: TRBJ1-2
D: NA
V: TRBV15
size: NA
CDR3: CATSRGDGNYGYTF
DNA: TGTGCCACCAGCCGGGGAGACGGAAACTATGGCTACACCTTC

J: TRBJ2-7
D: TRBD2
V: TRBV5-1
size: once
CDR3: CASSWGLAARWVYEQYF
DNA: TGCGCCAGCAGCTGGGGACTAGCGGCCCGGTGGGTTTACGAGCAGTACTTC

J: TRBJ1-1
D: NA
V: TRBV14
size: NA
CDR3: CASSPGSGNTEAFF
DNA: TGTGCCAGCAGCCCGGGAAGTGGGAACACTGAAGCTTTCTTT

J: TRBJ1-1
D: NA
V: TRBV30
size: NA
CDR3: CAWSVTGTEAFF
DNA: TGTGCCTGGAGTGTGACGGGGACTGAAGCTTTCTTT

J: TRBJ1-5
D: NA
V: TRBV4-1
size: NA
CDR3: CASSQDLGLPQHF
DNA: TGCGCCAGCAGCCAAGATCTCGGGTTGCCCCAGCATTTT

J: TRBJ2-7
D: TRBD2
V: TRBV15
size: NA
CDR3: CATSRVGGHVEQYF
DNA: TGTGCCACCAGCAGAGTGGGAGGGCATGTCGAGCAGTACTTC

J: TRBJ2-3
D: NA
V: TRBV15
size: once
CDR3: CATSRIRGPGTDTQYF
DNA: TGTGCCACCAGCAGAATCCGGGGGCCTGGCACAGATACGCAGTATTTT

J: TRBJ1-5
D: NA
V: TRBV7-9
size: NA
CDR3: CASSPGTSFYSNQPQHF
DNA: TGTGCCAGCAGTCCAGGGACGTCGTTTTATAGCAATCAGCCCCAGCATTTT

J: TRBJ2-5
D: TRBD1
V: TRBV11-3
size: NA
CDR3: CASSVAGTGDETQYF
DNA: TGTGCCAGCAGCGTCGCCGGGACAGGGGATGAGACCCAGTACTTC

J: TRBJ1-2
D: NA
V: TRBV30
size: once
CDR3: CAWSEDPGNYGYTF
DNA: TGTGCCTGGAGTGAAGACCCAGGAAACTATGGCTACACCTTC

J: TRBJ2-7
D: NA
V: TRBV18
size: NA
CDR3: CASSPPGPRLEQYF
DNA: TGTGCCAGCTCACCACCGGGTCCCAGGCTCGAGCAGTACTTC

J: TRBJ2-5
D: NA
V: TRBV18
size: NA
CDR3: CASSPKETQYF
DNA: TGTGCCAGCTCACCGAAGGAGACCCAGTACTTC

J: TRBJ2-1
D: NA
V: TRBV20-1
size: NA
CDR3: CSASEGDEQFF
DNA: TGCAGTGCTTCAGAGGGGGATGAGCAGTTCTTC